This T cell receptor beta chain was sequenced during a study of control samples from healthy donors and cancer patients. Data came from immunoSEQ multiplex PCR; TCRdb stores just in-frame clones and leaves some out. The table lists 150,000 to 200,000 clones, 91% of them singletons. The V gene lost 5 bases and the J gene lost 8 bases, with 18 bases spanning the gap. Germline CDR1 and CDR2: LNHDA and SQIVND (reference sequence). CDR3 length equals 14 residues. The sequencing input was blood. J is TRBJ1-2 and V is TRBV19; D not certain. The source of this sequence is a woman between 40 and 50 years old in good health. Here the CDR3 reads CASSSFITPGGYTF. For the CDR3, the DNA is TGTGCCAGTAGTTCTTTTATTACCCCGGGCGGCTACACCTTC.